These T cell receptor beta chains were read from a single sample in a study of vaccination and CD4 T cells after COVID-19. No antigen has been assigned to these receptors. In TCRdb, the PCR reads were re-called with MiXCR into one record per CDR3 protein. The table includes about 10,000 distinct CDR3 sequences, about 33% detected once. The specimen comprised CD4+ T cells from blood, cultured in vitro, sampled after SARS-CoV-2 vaccination. These receptors were collected from a human donor who had recovered from COVID-19. Both conserved end residues are part of each CDR3. Each record gives: J gene, clone size, V gene, D gene, CDR3 protein, CDR3 DNA. D genes are given only for firm matches. Not every row has a clone size; where given, it reads once, few, many or a size class.

J gene: TRBJ1-1
clone size: .
V gene: TRBV27
D gene: .
CDR3 protein: CASGMVSIPAFF
CDR3 DNA: TGTGCCAGCGGAATGGTGTCGATCCCTGCTTTCTTT

J gene: TRBJ2-3
clone size: .
V gene: TRBV27
D gene: .
CDR3 protein: CASRGTGRSDTQYF
CDR3 DNA: TGTGCCAGCAGGGGTACGGGAAGGTCAGATACGCAGTATTTT

J gene: TRBJ2-7
clone size: few
V gene: TRBV6-5
D gene: .
CDR3 protein: CASSYSGSRAYEQYF
CDR3 DNA: TGTGCCAGCAGTTACTCAGGGTCTAGAGCCTACGAGCAGTACTTC

J gene: TRBJ1-1
clone size: .
V gene: TRBV28
D gene: .
CDR3 protein: CASSSNTLEAFF
CDR3 DNA: TGTGCCAGCAGTTCAAACACCCTTGAAGCTTTCTTT

J gene: TRBJ2-1
clone size: few
V gene: TRBV27
D gene: TRBD1
CDR3 protein: CASSSSTGAALVVQFF
CDR3 DNA: TGTGCCAGCAGTTCTAGTACAGGGGCCGCTTTGGTAGTGCAGTTCTTC

J gene: TRBJ1-2
clone size: .
V gene: TRBV6-1
D gene: .
CDR3 protein: CASSHRLRTSENYGYTF
CDR3 DNA: TGTGCCAGCAGCCACCGACTTCGGACTTCCGAGAACTATGGCTACACCTTC

J gene: TRBJ2-2
clone size: .
V gene: TRBV11-2
D gene: .
CDR3 protein: CASSLGDLDTGELFF
CDR3 DNA: TGTGCCAGCAGCTTAGGAGACTTGGACACCGGGGAGCTGTTTTTT

J gene: TRBJ1-2
clone size: .
V gene: TRBV7-2
D gene: .
CDR3 protein: CASRPSRAGYTF
CDR3 DNA: TGTGCCAGCAGACCTTCCCGCGCTGGCTACACCTTC

J gene: TRBJ2-6
clone size: few
V gene: TRBV6-5
D gene: .
CDR3 protein: CASSLGVTGANVLTF
CDR3 DNA: TGTGCCAGCAGTTTAGGAGTTACCGGGGCCAACGTCCTGACTTTC

J gene: TRBJ1-6
clone size: few
V gene: TRBV7-2
D gene: TRBD1
CDR3 protein: CASRGQGSSPLHF
CDR3 DNA: TGTGCCAGCAGGGGACAGGGAAGTTCACCCCTCCACTTT